The 20 T cell receptor beta chains reported below all come from one sample, sequenced in a study of radiation and T cells in renal cell carcinoma. Profiled with immunoSEQ multiplex PCR; TCRdb holds only in-frame clones, not every one. Counted here are about 150,000 clones, roughly 86% occurring once; the ten biggest clones make up under 15%. Time point noted: blood 2 weeks post-SBRT. The treatment is: 15 Gy SBRT to primary tumor, nephrectomy 4 weeks later. The sample consisted of blood, taken from a patient whose treatment included radiotherapy and nephrectomy. All receptors come from a woman aged 45-65 years with renal cell carcinoma.

The chain employs TRBV7-2 and TRBJ1-1; D may be TRBD1 (5 bases). The germline V gene encodes CDR1 SGHTA and CDR2 FQGNSA. This CDR3 is built from 15 residues. V was trimmed by 5 bases and J by 0 bases, leaving 13 bases between them. The CDR3 region has the DNA TGTGCCAGCAGCCCCCCCGGGGGGATGAACACTGAAGCTTTCTTT. Translated: CASSPPGGMNTEAFF.

V and J are TRBV6-6 and TRBJ2-5; 10 bases align to TRBD1. Trimming took 6 bases from V and 4 from J; bases not matched to a gene: 8. This CDR3 is built from 15 residues. The V gene's germline CDR1 is MNHNY and CDR2 SVGAGI (reference sequence). This CDR3 is CASSPGDRGVETQYF. The DNA of the CDR3 is TGTGCCAGCAGCCCTGGGGACAGGGGCGTAGAGACCCAGTACTTC.

This clone has just one count. The gene calls are TRBV27 and TRBJ2-1, with TRBD2 matching 13 bases. Germline values: CDR1 MNHEY, CDR2 SMNVEV (reference sequence). CDR3 length: 17 amino acids. After removal of 5 bases from V and 2 bases from J, the junction contained 6 bases not matched to a gene. CDR3 in DNA: TGTGCCAGCAGTGGGTGGACTAGCGGGGGCGCCTACAATGAGCAGTTCTTC. It encodes CASSGWTSGGAYNEQFF.

The chain uses TRBV9 and TRBJ1-2; D gene uncertain. V lost 0 bases, J lost 0 bases, and 6 bases lay in between. Germline values: CDR1 SGDLS, CDR2 YYNGEE. The CDR3 is 14 amino acids. The CDR3 spells CASSVAGANYGYTF. The CDR3 coding sequence is TGTGCCAGCAGCGTAGCTGGCGCTAACTATGGCTACACCTTC.

In the case of this clone: This sequence may be a read error, since a much larger clone differs from it by one base. V gene TRBV5-2 combines with J gene TRBJ1-1; whether TRBD1, the table's D call, matches the DNA was not checked. TRBV5-2 is a recognized pseudogene. This CDR3 region has 16 residues. CDR3 in DNA: TGTGCCAGCAGCCCTTCCTCGACAGAAGTGAACACTGAAGCTTTCTTT. Protein product: CASSPSSTEVNTEAFF.

As regards this clone: This CDR3 is also generated by other DNA sequences in the sample. This chain uses TRBV5-1 with TRBJ2-2, with D uncertain. This CDR3 contains 14 residues. Germline CDR1 is SGHRS and CDR2 is YFSETQ. With 4 bases removed from V and 0 bases from J, the gap between germline ends came to 7 bases. The DNA for the CDR3 is TGCGCCAGCAGCCTGACAACGAACACCGGGGAGCTGTTTTTT. This gives the protein CASSLTTNTGELFF.

The CDR3 loop is CASSKLGQQETQYF. In nucleotides, the CDR3 is TGTGCCAGCTCCAAGTTGGGACAGCAAGAGACCCAGTACTTC. The chain couples TRBV18 to TRBJ2-5; TRBD1 agrees at 7 bases. The CDR3 covers 14 residues. J lost 2 bases, V lost 6 bases, and 6 bases had no gene match. Germline V gene sequence: CDR1 KGHSH, CDR2 LQKENI.

This rearrangement joins TRBV11-2 to TRBJ2-2, with 8 nucleotides matching TRBD2. The CDR3 length is 16 residues. V dropped 5 bases and J dropped 4; count of bases not matched to a gene: 9. The germline V gene encodes CDR1 SGHAT and CDR2 FQNNGV. The CDR3 reads CASSGSGGFFTGELFF. In DNA form, the CDR3 reads TGTGCCAGCAGCGGGAGCGGGGGCTTCTTCACCGGGGAGCTGTTTTTT.

The chain joins TRBV13 to TRBJ2-5, with D possibly being TRBD2 (5 bases). The V end lost 5 bases, the J end lost 1 base, and 14 bases lay between the germline ends. Germline CDR1 is PRHDT and CDR2 is FYEKMQ (reference sequence). This CDR3 is built from 15 residues. The CDR3 DNA reads as TGTGCCAGCAGCCCGAGAGGGTGGCCCCAAGAGACCCAGTACTTC. Translation: CASSPRGWPQETQYF.

In nucleotides, the CDR3 is TGTGCCAGCGGGCGCGACACTGAAGCTTTCTTT. It translates to CASGRDTEAFF. This sequence joins TRBV6-1 and TRBJ1-1, with no clear D. Trimming left V 8 bases short and J 3 bases short, with 7 bases between. Germline V gives CDR1 MNHNS, CDR2 SASEGT. This CDR3 has 11 amino acids.

The chain links TRBV7-2 to TRBJ1-2; D is undetermined. The CDR3 sequence is 13 residues long. Germline V gene sequence: CDR1 SGHTA, CDR2 FQGNSA. Trimming took off 1 base at V and 4 bases at J, with 7 bases between the two ends. CDR3 DNA sequence: TGTGCCAGCAGCTTAGGGCAGCGCTATGGCTACACCTTC. Its protein product is CASSLGQRYGYTF.

The rearrangement joins TRBV25-1 to TRBJ2-1; D remains unclear. Germline CDR1 and CDR2: MGHDK and SYGVNS. The V and J ends lost 2 bases and 12 bases respectively, with 11 bases between them. This CDR3 is 12 amino acids long. CDR3 residues: CASSELLEGQFF. The CDR3 DNA reads as TGTGCCAGCAGTGAACTTCTGGAAGGGCAGTTCTTC.

The sample holds a few counts of this clone. The chain couples TRBV6-6 to TRBJ1-1; D is undetermined. The germline V and J ends were trimmed by 4 bases and 1 base, with 7 bases remaining between them. The CDR3 sequence is 13 residues long. The V gene's germline CDR1 is MNHNY and CDR2 SVGAGI (reference sequence). In DNA form, the CDR3 reads TGTGCCAGCAGTTTCACAGAGAACACTGAAGCTTTCTTT. It is translated as CASSFTENTEAFF.

The chain has TRBV15 and TRBJ1-5, with no clear D. Germline V gene sequence: CDR1 LNHNV, CDR2 YYDKDF (reference sequence). The CDR3 consists of 17 residues. The V gene lost 0 bases and the J gene lost 4 bases, with 16 bases spanning the gap. CDR3: CATSRDYRAPGNQPQHF. The CDR3 coding sequence is TGTGCCACCAGCAGAGATTATAGGGCCCCGGGGAATCAGCCCCAGCATTTT. Full variable domain (rest looked up from reference TRBV15 and TRBJ1-5): DAMVIQNPRYQVTQFGKPVTLSCSQTLNHNVMYWYQQKSSQAPKLLFHYYDKDFNNEADTPDNFQSRRPNTSFCFLDIRSPGLGDTAMYLCATSRDYRAPGNQPQHFGDGTRLSIL.

This clone was observed a single time. The V gene is TRBV19, the J gene TRBJ1-2; 7 nucleotides align to TRBD1. Per germline, CDR1 LNHDA and CDR2 SQIVND (reference sequence). The CDR3 contains 14 residues. J was trimmed by 4 bases and V by 5 bases; bases with no gene match: 7. The CDR3 sequence is CASSPQGGVYGYTF. DNA for the CDR3: TGTGCCAGTAGTCCCCAGGGGGGGGTCTATGGCTACACCTTC.

The chain couples TRBV4-1 to TRBJ2-7; the match to TRBD2 covers 8 bases. With 1 base clipped from V and 4 bases from J, the junction kept 6 bases outside the gene matches. Germline V gene lookup returns CDR1 MGHRA and CDR2 YSYEKL. The CDR3 sequence is 15 residues long. The CDR3 is CASSQVSGGQYEQYF. CDR3 bases: TGCGCCAGCAGCCAAGTCAGCGGGGGTCAATACGAGCAGTACTTC.

The V gene is TRBV29-1, the J gene TRBJ2-3; 7 bases agree with TRBD1. Unmatched junction bases numbered 8, after V lost 6 bases and J lost 5 bases. Germline values: CDR1 SQVTM, CDR2 ANQGSEA. This CDR3 is built from 13 residues. CDR3 residues: CSVRQGGGDTQYF. As DNA, the CDR3 is TGCAGCGTCCGACAGGGCGGAGGAGATACGCAGTATTTT.

The chain employs TRBV29-1 and TRBJ2-7; D might be TRBD2 (6 bases). The length of the CDR3 is 15 residues. V was clipped by 0 bases and J by 3 bases, with 15 bases between them. Per the germline V gene, CDR1 is SQVTM and CDR2 is ANQGSEA. The CDR3 DNA sequence: TGCAGCGTTGAAGAGGAGGGTGGACGTAACTACGAGCAGTACTTC. Translation: CSVEEEGGRNYEQYF.

This chain joins TRBV7-2 and TRBJ1-5; a possible D gene is TRBD1 (5 bases). This CDR3 region has 15 residues. With 5 bases removed from V and 3 bases from J, the gap between germline ends came to 14 bases. Germline V gene sequence: CDR1 SGHTA, CDR2 FQGNSA. CDR3 loop: CASSPQAGTNQPQHF. The CDR3 DNA reads TGTGCCAGCAGCCCGCAAGCGGGGACCAATCAGCCCCAGCATTTT.

The V call is TRBV5-1, the J call TRBJ2-7; the match to TRBD1 covers 9 bases. CDR1 and CDR2 (germline): SGHRS, YFSETQ. The V gene end was trimmed by 4 bases and the J gene end by 0 bases; junction bases not matched to a gene: 8. CDR3 length: 16 residues. The CDR3 nucleotides read TGCGCCAGCAGCGATACCGGGACAGGGAGCTCCTACGAGCAGTACTTC. It is translated as CASSDTGTGSSYEQYF.